The text below deals with one T cell receptor (beta chain). The antigen remains unidentified. The source of the sample is a study of vaccination and CD4 T cells after COVID-19. At the level of the study: Convalescent cases consisted of six males and four females, of whom two were Hispanic. Overlapping peptides covering the spike proteins of SARS-CoV-2, HCoV-NL63, HCoV-OC43 and HCoV-229E were added to stimulate cells.

Cultured CD4+ T-cell DNA underwent Oncomine TCR Beta short-read sequencing. From the PCR reads, TCRdb called clonotypes with MiXCR, one entry per CDR3 protein. This table holds roughly 7,200 distinct CDR3 sequences, roughly 23% found once. Germline V gives CDR1 MNHNS, CDR2 SASEGT. This CDR3 has 16 amino acids. The V and J ends lost 7 bases and 4 bases, in that order; junction bases with no gene match: 12. Regarding the study as a whole: Median counts of SARS-CoV-2-reactive clonotypes increased from 21 to 38; this difference was not significant. Only relatively few convalescent patients were studied, and early post-infection timepoints were not analyzed.

The treatment denotes: roughly 11-day PBMC culture with coronavirus spike peptide pools or control peptides (ViraFEST assay). This sequence was found in a human donor who had recovered from COVID-19. Sequencing was performed on CD4+ T cells from blood, cultured in vitro, taken after SARS-CoV-2 vaccination. The V call is TRBV6-1, the J call TRBJ2-7; 11 nucleotides match TRBD1. The CDR3 DNA follows: TGTGCCAGCATTCTAGCACGGGGACAGGGGGTTTACGAGCAGTACTTC. This gives the protein CASILARGQGVYEQYF.